This T cell receptor (beta chain) was recorded in a study of T cell repertoires in cytomegalovirus infection. Across the study: Evidence of both CMV infection and a matching HLA type came from public TCR beta signatures.

Each CDR3 protein gets one entry after TCRdb re-called the reads with MiXCR. The sample comprises fewer than 60,000 distinct CDR3 sequences, less than 20% of which are singletons, and around 80% rests with the top ten. The germline V and J ends were trimmed by 4 bases and 2 bases, with 6 bases remaining between them. Germline lookup yields CDR1 MRHNA and CDR2 SNTAGT. There are 13 residues in the CDR3. This clonotype was picked up a small number of times. Antigen: not known. The chain employs TRBV6-4 and TRBJ2-1; no clear D gene. The receptor was isolated from a human donor in good health (CMV status not recorded). Some clones in this sample may be carry-over from other donors' samples. The source material was CD8+ T cells from cultured PBMCs, sampled from culture after CMV antigen stimulation. CDR3 sequence: CASSGFPYNEQFF. The CDR3 DNA sequence: TGTGCCAGCAGTGGGTTCCCCTACAATGAGCAGTTCTTC.